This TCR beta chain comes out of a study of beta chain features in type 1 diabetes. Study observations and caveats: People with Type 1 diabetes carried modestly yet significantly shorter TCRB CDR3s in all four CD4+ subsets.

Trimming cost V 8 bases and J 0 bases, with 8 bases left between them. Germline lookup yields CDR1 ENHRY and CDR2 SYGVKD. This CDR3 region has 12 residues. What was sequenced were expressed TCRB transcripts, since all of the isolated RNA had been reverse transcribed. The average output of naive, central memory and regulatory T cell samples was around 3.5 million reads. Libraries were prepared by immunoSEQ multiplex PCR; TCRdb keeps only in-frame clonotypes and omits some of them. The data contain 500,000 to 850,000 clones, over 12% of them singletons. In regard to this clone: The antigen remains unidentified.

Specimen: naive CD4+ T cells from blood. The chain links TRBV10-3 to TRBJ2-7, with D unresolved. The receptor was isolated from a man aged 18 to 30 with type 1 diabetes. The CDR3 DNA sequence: TGTGCCATCGACATACTCTCCTACGAGCAGTACTTC. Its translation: CAIDILSYEQYF.